This TCR beta chain appears in the sequencing data of a study of blood T cell repertoires in COVID-19. Study information: Collection of acute and convalescent COVID-19 samples took place in the United States, Italy and Spain.

In the original workflow: Amplification of reference gene primers was used by the study to estimate nucleated cell counts. This table comes from immunoSEQ multiplex PCR, and its TCRdb copy is limited to in-frame clones, with some not included. Clone size and V and J calls were adopted from that table, with D and trimming inferred from the DNA. Of about 130,000 clones listed, roughly 90% are singletons. Input material: peripheral blood. This clonotype was obtained from a man in his fifties or sixties with active or convalescent COVID-19.

CDR3 DNA: TGTGCCAGCAGATCTAGGACTAGCGGGGGATATGGTACGCAGTATTTT. Its protein is CASRSRTSGGYGTQYF. The chain recombines TRBV7-2 with TRBJ2-3; 13 bases are a match to TRBD2. Trimming removed 6 bases from V and 8 bases from J; junction bases left unmatched: 11. Germline assignment: CDR1 SGHTA and CDR2 FQGNSA. This CDR3 is 16 amino acids long.